This T cell receptor beta chain came from a study of T cell responses to AZD1222 COVID-19 vaccine. Regarding the study as a whole: Clonal diversity may have been underestimated, and the donors were mostly white British, with more females than males. No repertoire was sampled before or during the peak T cell response, only after it.

TCRdb keeps only in-frame clones here, not all; method: immunoSEQ multiplex PCR. The sample records roughly 100,000 clones, 88% being singletons. Points on this clone: Its antigen is undetermined.

From germline, CDR1 is SGHTA and CDR2 FQGNSA. This CDR3 is 13 amino acids long. V was cut by 5 bases and J by 6 bases, with 11 bases left in between. The chain recombines TRBV7-2 with TRBJ2-1, with unresolved D. This sample comprised peripheral blood, obtained on day 0 of AZD1222 vaccination. The TCR was taken from an adult in good health. The CDR3 bases are TGTGCCAGCAGCGCGGTGGATGGCAATGAGCAGTTCTTC. This gives the protein CASSAVDGNEQFF. The whole variable domain, remainder taken from reference TRBV7-2 and TRBJ2-1, is GAGVSQSPSNKVTEKGKDVELRCDPISGHTALYWYRQSLGQGLEFLIYFQGNSAPDKSGLPSDRFSAERTGGSVSTLTIQRTQQEDSAVYLCASSAVDGNEQFFGPGTRLTVL.